This TCR beta chain was retrieved from a study of blood T cells in healthy people across ages. Ranging in age from roughly 6 to 100, the donors were healthy Caucasian individuals from Russia. The draw of peripheral blood yielded ten milliliters from each donor. The ends lost 1 base at V and 1 base at J; junction bases unmatched: 3. The germline gives CDR1 DFQATT, CDR2 SNEGSKA (reference sequence). The CDR3 totals 15 residues. This clonotype was seen ten or more times. Its cognate antigen is unknown. Using a J-beta primer mix together with a sample-barcoded 5' primer, a second PCR was run for roughly 7 to 11 cycles. TCRdb re-analysed the 5' RACE reads in MiXCR, keeping a single row per CDR3 protein. The top ten clones hold 20% to 25% of a sample with 700,000 to 800,000 distinct CDR3 sequences, roughly two fifths of them seen once. Broader study findings: In long-lived donors, naive CD4+ cell counts and diversity exceeded those of aged donors. PBMC samples, being unsorted, prevented any conclusive comparison of naive and antigen-experienced cells.

This chain connects TRBV20-1 to TRBJ2-3, with 9 positions matching TRBD2. Sequencing was performed on blood. The sequence was collected from a woman aged 55-69 years in good health. CDR3 sequence (DNA): TGCAGTGCTAGAGGCGGGAGGGGTGGCACAGATACGCAGTATTTT. It encodes CSARGGRGGTDTQYF.